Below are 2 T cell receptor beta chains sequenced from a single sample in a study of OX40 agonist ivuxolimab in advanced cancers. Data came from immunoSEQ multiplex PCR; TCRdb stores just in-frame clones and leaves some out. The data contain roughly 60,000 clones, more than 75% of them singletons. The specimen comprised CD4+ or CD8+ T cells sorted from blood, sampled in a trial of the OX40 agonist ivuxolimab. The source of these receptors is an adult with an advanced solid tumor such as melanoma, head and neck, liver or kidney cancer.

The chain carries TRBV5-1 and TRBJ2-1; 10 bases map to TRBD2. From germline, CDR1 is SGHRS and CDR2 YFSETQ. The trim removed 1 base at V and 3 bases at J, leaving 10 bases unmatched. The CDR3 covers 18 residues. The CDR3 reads CASSLTTGLASFYNEQFF. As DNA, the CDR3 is TGCGCCAGCAGCTTGACAACGGGACTAGCGAGTTTCTACAATGAGCAGTTCTTC.

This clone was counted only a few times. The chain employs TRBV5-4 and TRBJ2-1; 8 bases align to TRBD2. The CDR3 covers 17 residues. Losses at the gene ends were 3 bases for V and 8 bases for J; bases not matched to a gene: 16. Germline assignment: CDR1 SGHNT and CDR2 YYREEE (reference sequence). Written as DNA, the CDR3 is TGTGCCAGCAGCTCAACCGCGACTAGCGAACCCGGGCATGAGCAGTTCTTC. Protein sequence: CASSSTATSEPGHEQFF.